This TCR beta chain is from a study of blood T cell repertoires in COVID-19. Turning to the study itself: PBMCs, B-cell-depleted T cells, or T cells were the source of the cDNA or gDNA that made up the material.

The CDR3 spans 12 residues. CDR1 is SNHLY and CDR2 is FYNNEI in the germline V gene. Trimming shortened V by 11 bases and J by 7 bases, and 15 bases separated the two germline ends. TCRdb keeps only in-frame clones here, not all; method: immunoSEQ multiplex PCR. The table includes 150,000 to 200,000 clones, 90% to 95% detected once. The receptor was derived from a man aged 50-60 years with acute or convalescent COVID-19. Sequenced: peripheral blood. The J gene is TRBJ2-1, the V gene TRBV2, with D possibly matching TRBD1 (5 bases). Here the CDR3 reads CAGKGVGNEQFF. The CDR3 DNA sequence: TGTGCCGGAAAAGGGGTGGGAAATGAGCAGTTCTTC.